Detailed here is one TCR beta chain. Its antigen remains unidentified. No much larger clone exists at a distance of one base, and base qualities are not known. The CDR3 spans 15 residues, from the cysteine through the phenylalanine. Solely the CDR3 DNA is kept, with 45 bases framed from the first base. The germline V and J ends show losses of 5 bases and 4 bases respectively, and no gene match explains 8 bases of the junction. CDR1 and CDR2 were assigned from the germline V gene (reference sequence) as SEHNR and FQNEAQ. This sample stems from a study of cytomegalovirus exposure and HLA in healthy donors (dated by TCRdb to between 2016 and 2019). In terms of the full investigation: An earlier analysis of a few hundred of the donors reported about 260 Gb of sequence data and around 110 million unique TCR beta sequences obtained from about 180 million T cells. About five DR-DQ haplotypes were handled as single units for association and clustering because linkage in the cohort was strong. Besides the first cohort of under 700 subjects, a separate validation cohort made up of over a hundred different subjects was used. Of the roughly 400 genotyped donors, approximately 80% were placed in the genetic ancestry cluster associated with self-reported Caucasian donors. Genome-wide SNP genotypes for about 65% of the 666 donors were used in a later genetic analysis, which treated that subset as a discovery cohort. Both class I and class II loci were covered by HLA typing, at four-digit resolution. An early release that covered approximately 600 HLA-typed donors contained around 300 gigabases of sequencing data and around 85 million unique TCR sequences. A later analysis re-analyzed previously published TCR beta repertoires from hundreds of donors and added high-resolution HLA genotyping to study TCR occurrence patterns. The study aimed to test whether cataloging public T cell receptors could reveal signatures of past pathogen exposure. In the later analysis, no new phenotypic data were used to find candidate immune exposures; instead, reliance was placed on TCR beta sequences and their occurrence across donors. Every discovery cohort repertoire had been produced on one sequencing platform. The study profiled the T cell repertoires of 666 subjects by immunosequencing and related them to cytomegalovirus serostatus. Donor age, sex, ethnicity and CMV serostatus were compiled alongside the repertoire data. The study combined high-throughput TCR immunosequencing, statistical association of individual TCRs with disease status, and machine learning to predict cytomegalovirus infection status. Among a few hundred genotyped donors of the cohort, an average of around 240,000 unique TCR beta nucleotide sequences were sequenced per donor, approximately 20% of them non-productive. Typing coverage differed by locus: A, B, C, DRB1 and DQB1 were typed in about 620-640 donors, DQA1 in about 510, DPA1 in approximately 610, and DPB1 in 400 to 480. An earlier analysis of nearly 600 of the donors applied high-throughput TCR beta sequencing to assess whether each TCR beta V gene segment acted as functional or pseudogenic. The study at large found these results: Because counts were too low, about 17 rarely observed V segments, including chromosome 9 orphons, were excluded from the earlier analysis of roughly 580 of the donors. When HLA alleles, especially DR and DQ, strongly co-occurred, TCR associations were difficult to assign to individual alleles. The authors suggested that the approach could potentially be generalized to other disease states and immunological phenotypes. Linkage disequilibrium might explain the correlated functional status among segregating V segments, but an unknown experimental factor could not be ruled out. Because some donors lacked HLA typing at each locus, the association tests relied only on the typed subset. The study gave a list of about 170 TCR beta chains associated with cytomegalovirus. According to a later analysis, parvovirus B19, influenza, CMV and Epstein-Barr virus appeared linked to several top co-occurrence clusters. In a later analysis, the rate of TCR association differed among HLA loci, with DRB1 alleles having the most associated TCRs and HLA-C alleles having the fewest. Across donors, most TCR sequences were observed very rarely, whereas some public TCRs were present in many individuals. An association between a missense DCLRE1C variant and V-gene and J-gene trimming of TCR beta chains was found in a later genetic analysis and replicated in an independent cohort. For the cohort, immune exposure information was limited to CMV serostatus. The classifier was reported to diagnose cytomegalovirus status with high specificity and sensitivity in both the original and validation cohorts. In a later analysis, most CMV-associated TCR beta chains were found to appear HLA-restricted, with HLA associations seemingly driven largely by CMV exposure. A few of the identified cytomegalovirus-associated TCR beta chains were confirmed in vitro to be specific for cytomegalovirus antigens. An earlier analysis of some 560 of the donors showed that most TCR beta V segments appeared in productive rearrangements either about 87% or about 30% of the time, which broadly matched IMGT annotations. A further reported finding was that TCR beta sequences accurately predicted the HLA-A and HLA-B alleles for most subjects in the first cohort. Only TCR beta chains were sequenced in this cohort, and the absence of alpha or paired-chain data limited detectable features. A cluster of highly shared sequence variants was judged likely to represent a technical artifact of the sequencing pipeline. The presence/absence analyses assumed that sequencing depth was roughly uniform across donors, and that assumption may not be true. Some IMGT-functional V segments, including TRBV6-2 and TRBV6-3, could not be distinguished by the 87-base-pair reads and were therefore excluded. In a later genetic analysis, fewer N-insertions in productive TCRs were reported among donors in an Asian-associated ancestry cluster than the roughly 640-donor mean. At a false discovery rate of 0.05, a later analysis linked under 20,000 TCR beta sequences to specific HLA alleles. In a later analysis, HLA-associated TCR beta chains were found to be more clonally expanded and to have lower generation probabilities than equally common non-associated chains.

The library was obtained by the immunoSEQ multiplex PCR assay. A mixture of 60 forward primers for TCR Vbeta segments and 13 reverse primers for TCR Jbeta segments was used in the multiplex PCR. Amplification of the CDR3 region of rearranged TCR beta genes was performed with a multiplex PCR assay on genomic DNA. On the Illumina HiSeq System, the amplified TCR beta libraries were sequenced as 87-base-pair reads. The original methods were these. A later analysis tallied tens of millions of unique TCR beta chains across the 666 repertoires, and around 9.9 million of those chains were shared by two or more donors. A nearest-neighbor algorithm error-corrected the raw reads and collapsed the reads into unique sequences, merging closely related sequences to remove PCR and sequencing errors. CDR3 sequences were aligned to IMGT reference sequences to assign V, D and J gene segments. For a sequence to be retained, a match of at least six nucleotides to both a V gene segment and a J gene segment was required. A rearrangement counted as productive if the CDR3 had no stop codons and remained in frame with V and J, and every other rearrangement counted as non-productive. Following IMGT convention, CDR3 was defined as the stretch from the second conserved V-encoded cysteine to the conserved J-encoded phenylalanine. The earlier analysis of 550 to 650 of the donors excluded any sequence lacking an unambiguous match to a single V gene segment. In an earlier analysis of 500 to 750 of the donors, V segments were called functional above 56.7% productive rearrangements and were called segregating when the between-donor standard deviation exceeded 5%. A statistical classification framework was developed to diagnose cytomegalovirus status using the catalog of TCR beta chain sequences. V and J gene assignment, in a later analysis, came from comparing TCR nucleotide sequences with IMGT/GENE-DB human TR gene sequences. In a later analysis, CDR3 sequences and most-parsimonious VDJ recombination scenarios were assigned using the TCRdist pipeline. In a later analysis, each TCR beta chain was defined by its CDR3 amino acid sequence together with its V-gene family, and reads without a unique V-gene family were excluded. As a way to deal with suspected cross-contamination and a sequencing artifact, a later analysis dropped 592 nucleotide sequences that were highly shared and had low generation probability. In a later analysis, a clonal expansion index for each public chain was calculated from normalized within-repertoire ranks of inferred template counts. Generation probabilities in a later analysis came from a VDJ recombination model fitted to out-of-frame rearrangements, and those results were checked against IGoR. In a later analysis, hypergeometric tests were used to score TCR-TCR, TCR-HLA and TCR-CMV co-occurrence, with a repertoire-size bias correction applied to TCR pairs. False discovery rates were estimated in a later analysis by permuting HLA or CMV assignments 20 times. In a later analysis, co-occurring TCRs were grouped using DBSCAN, with TCRdist sequence similarity added in when clustering inside HLA-allele-positive subsets. For co-occurrence clustering, repertoires with fewer than 30,000 or more than 120,000 public chains were excluded, along with roughly 5 repertoires with anomalous nucleotide sharing. This immuneACCESS table, as held by TCRdb, lists in-frame sequences with V and J called but not all clones. Of the missing ones, under half trace to an unresolved V gene in checked studies; the others have no known cause. From that table come the V and J calls and clone size; the DNA was used to work out D and trimming. The sample records about 160,000 clones, over 80% of which are singletons. 1.5% of the sample belongs to the ten largest clones.

The cohort was made up of hundreds of healthy bone marrow donors. Cohort members were all nominally healthy when sampled, although unrecorded immune exposures were likely present. The donor tested CMV seronegative and was one of the 352 seronegative cohort members. A peripheral blood sample was collected from each donor, and TCR beta sequencing was performed on peripheral blood mononuclear cells. The Qiagen DNeasy Blood Extraction Kit was used to extract genomic DNA from the blood cell samples. This TCR was recovered from a woman under 30 in good health and CMV-seronegative. Input material: PBMCs. The V and J segments used are TRBV7-9 and TRBJ2-7; 10 central bases correspond to TRBD1. CDR3 protein: CASSPAGQGFYEQYF. The nucleotide sequence reads TGTGCCAGCAGCCCGGCGGGACAGGGGTTTTACGAGCAGTACTTC.